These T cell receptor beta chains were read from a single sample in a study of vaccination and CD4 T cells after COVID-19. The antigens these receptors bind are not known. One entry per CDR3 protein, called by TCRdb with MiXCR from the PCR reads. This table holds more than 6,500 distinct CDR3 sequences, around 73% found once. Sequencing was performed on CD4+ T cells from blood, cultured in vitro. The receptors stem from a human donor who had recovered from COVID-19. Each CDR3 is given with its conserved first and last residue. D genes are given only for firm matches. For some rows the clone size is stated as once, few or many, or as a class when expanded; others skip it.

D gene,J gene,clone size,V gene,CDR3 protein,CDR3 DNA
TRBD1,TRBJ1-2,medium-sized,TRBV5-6,CASSLGGGEGGYTF,TGTGCCAGCAGCTTGGGAGGGGGCGAAGGTGGCTACACCTTC
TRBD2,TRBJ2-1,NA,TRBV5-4,CASSLESSGRRRTNEQFF,TGTGCCAGCAGCTTGGAGTCTAGCGGGAGGCGAAGGACCAATGAGCAGTTCTTC
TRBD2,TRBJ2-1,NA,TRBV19,CASSSLAIGSYNEQFF,TGTGCCAGTAGTTCACTAGCGATTGGGTCCTACAATGAGCAGTTCTTC
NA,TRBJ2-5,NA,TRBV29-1,CSVGGLQETQYF,TGCAGCGTTGGTGGATTACAAGAGACCCAGTACTTC
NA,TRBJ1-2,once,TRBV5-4,CASSLAFNYGYTF,TGTGCCAGCAGCTTGGCTTTTAACTATGGCTACACCTTC
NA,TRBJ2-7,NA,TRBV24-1,CATSEQGLYEQYF,TGTGCCACCAGTGAACAGGGTTTGTACGAGCAGTACTTC
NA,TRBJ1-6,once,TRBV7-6,CASSLESFSPLHF,TGTGCCAGCAGCTTAGAATCCTTCTCACCCCTCCACTTT
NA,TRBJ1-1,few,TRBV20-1,CSARDPRTQNTEAFF,TGCAGTGCTAGAGATCCCAGGACCCAGAACACTGAAGCTTTCTTT
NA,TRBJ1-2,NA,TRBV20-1,CSAPGGTGNTF,TGCAGTGCTCCAGGTGGGACTGGAAACACCTTC
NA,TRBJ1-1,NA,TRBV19,CASSRAYTEAFF,TGTGCCAGTAGTAGGGCGTACACTGAAGCTTTCTTT
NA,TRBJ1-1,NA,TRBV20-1,CSARDPRSDTEAFF,TGCAGTGCTAGAGATCCCAGGAGCGACACTGAAGCTTTCTTT
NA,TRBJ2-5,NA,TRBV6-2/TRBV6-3,CASSWSFLDDGATQYF,TGTGCCAGCAGTTGGAGCTTCCTAGATGACGGTGCGACCCAGTACTTC
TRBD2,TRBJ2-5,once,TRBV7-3,CASSLALAARETQYF,TGTGCCAGCAGCTTAGCACTAGCGGCAAGGGAGACCCAGTACTTC
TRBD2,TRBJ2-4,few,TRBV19,CASSRRGDLAKNIQYF,TGTGCCAGTAGTCGCCGGGGGGACCTAGCCAAAAACATTCAGTACTTC
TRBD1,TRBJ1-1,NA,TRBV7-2,CASSSHRGGTEAFF,TGTGCCAGCAGCTCCCACAGGGGTGGAACTGAAGCTTTCTTT
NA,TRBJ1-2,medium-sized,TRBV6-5,CASSSPGLRHGYTF,TGTGCCAGCAGTTCTCCGGGCCTAAGACATGGCTACACCTTC
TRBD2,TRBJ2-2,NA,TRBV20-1,CSARVSGRGTGELFF,TGCAGTGCTAGAGTGAGCGGGAGGGGAACCGGGGAGCTGTTTTTT
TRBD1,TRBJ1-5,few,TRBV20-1,CSALDRLYSNQPQHF,TGCAGTGCCCTGGACAGGCTCTATAGCAATCAGCCCCAGCATTTT
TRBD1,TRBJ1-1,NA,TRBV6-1,CASRRQGYTEAFF,TGTGCCAGCAGGCGACAGGGGTACACTGAAGCTTTCTTT
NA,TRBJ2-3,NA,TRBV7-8,CASSVGRDTQYF,TGTGCCAGCAGCGTGGGCCGTGATACGCAGTATTTT
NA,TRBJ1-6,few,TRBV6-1,CASTLRRDYSSPLHF,TGTGCCAGCACCCTTCGTCGGGATTATAGTTCACCCCTCCACTTT
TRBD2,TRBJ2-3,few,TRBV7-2,CASSSPSGRRVGTQYF,TGTGCCAGCAGCTCCCCTAGCGGGAGAAGGGTTGGTACGCAGTATTTT
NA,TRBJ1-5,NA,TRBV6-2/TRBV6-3,CASSYLQGHQPQHF,TGTGCCAGCAGTTATTTACAGGGACATCAGCCCCAGCATTTT
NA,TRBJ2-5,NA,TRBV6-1,CASRAGFQETQYF,TGTGCCAGCAGAGCCGGGTTCCAAGAGACCCAGTACTTC
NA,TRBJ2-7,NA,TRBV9,CASSRPRSLEDEQYF,TGTGCCAGCAGCCGCCCACGGAGTCTTGAAGACGAGCAGTACTTC
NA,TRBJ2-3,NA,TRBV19,CASRIGTSTDTQYF,TGTGCCAGTAGGATTGGCACCTCCACAGATACGCAGTATTTT
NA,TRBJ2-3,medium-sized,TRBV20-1,CSARDFNHPGREEHTDTQYF,TGCAGTGCTAGAGATTTTAACCACCCCGGTCGGGAAGAACACACAGATACGCAGTATTTT
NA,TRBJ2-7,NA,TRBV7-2,CASSPRGGTASYEQYF,TGTGCCAGCAGCCCCCGGGGCGGGACAGCTTCCTACGAGCAGTACTTC
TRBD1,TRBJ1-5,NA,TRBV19,CASRVQGALGQPQHF,TGTGCCAGTAGAGTACAGGGGGCTTTGGGACAGCCCCAGCATTTT
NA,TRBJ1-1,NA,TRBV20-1,CSARPGGGPDTEAFF,TGCAGTGCTAGACCTGGGGGGGGGCCTGACACTGAAGCTTTCTTT
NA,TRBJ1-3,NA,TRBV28,CASSSLGSGNTIYF,TGTGCCAGCAGTTCTCTAGGCTCTGGAAACACCATATATTTT
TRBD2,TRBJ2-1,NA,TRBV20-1,CSERALAGNEQFF,TGCAGTGAGAGAGCACTAGCGGGCAATGAGCAGTTCTTC
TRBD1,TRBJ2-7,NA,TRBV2,CASRSGQGLYEQYF,TGTGCCAGCAGGTCCGGACAGGGTCTCTACGAGCAGTACTTC
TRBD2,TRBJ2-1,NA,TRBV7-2,CASSSSSGNNEQFF,TGTGCCAGCAGCTCTTCGAGCGGGAACAATGAGCAGTTCTTC
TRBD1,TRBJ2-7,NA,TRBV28,CASSLRDRVVHEQYF,TGTGCCAGCAGTCTCCGGGACAGGGTGGTCCACGAGCAGTACTTC
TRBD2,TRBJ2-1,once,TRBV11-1,CASSFRVAGVYNEQFF,TGTGCCAGCAGCTTCAGAGTAGCGGGAGTCTACAATGAGCAGTTCTTC
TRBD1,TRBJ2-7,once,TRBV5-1,CASSYRGPVDEQYF,TGCGCCAGCAGCTACAGGGGGCCCGTCGACGAGCAGTACTTC
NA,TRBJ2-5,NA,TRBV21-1,CASSKDNGEETQYF,TGTGCCAGCAGCAAAGATAACGGGGAAGAGACCCAGTACTTC
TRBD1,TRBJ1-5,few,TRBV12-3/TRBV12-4,CASSPTGVSNQPQHF,TGTGCCAGCAGTCCCACAGGGGTGAGCAATCAGCCCCAGCATTTT
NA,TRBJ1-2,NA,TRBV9,CASSTRRGRGYTF,TGTGCCAGCAGCACCCGCAGGGGTCGTGGCTACACCTTC
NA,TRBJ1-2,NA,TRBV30,CAWRIHTNYGYTF,TGTGCCTGGAGGATACACACTAACTATGGCTACACCTTC